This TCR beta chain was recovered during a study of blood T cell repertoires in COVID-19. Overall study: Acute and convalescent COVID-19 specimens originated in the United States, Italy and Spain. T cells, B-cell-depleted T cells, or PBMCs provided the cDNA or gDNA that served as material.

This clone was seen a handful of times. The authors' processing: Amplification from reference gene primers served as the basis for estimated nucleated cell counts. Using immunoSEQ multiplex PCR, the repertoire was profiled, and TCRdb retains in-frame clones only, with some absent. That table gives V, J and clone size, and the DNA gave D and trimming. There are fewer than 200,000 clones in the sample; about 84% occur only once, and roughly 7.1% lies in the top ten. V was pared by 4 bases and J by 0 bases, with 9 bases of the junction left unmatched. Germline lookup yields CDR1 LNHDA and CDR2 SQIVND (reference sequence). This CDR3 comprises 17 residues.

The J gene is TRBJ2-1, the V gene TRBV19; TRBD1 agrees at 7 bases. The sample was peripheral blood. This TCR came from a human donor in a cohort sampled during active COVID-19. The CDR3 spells CASSTHTGTASYNEQFF. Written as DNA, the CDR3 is TGTGCCAGTAGTACCCATACTGGGACAGCCTCCTACAATGAGCAGTTCTTC.